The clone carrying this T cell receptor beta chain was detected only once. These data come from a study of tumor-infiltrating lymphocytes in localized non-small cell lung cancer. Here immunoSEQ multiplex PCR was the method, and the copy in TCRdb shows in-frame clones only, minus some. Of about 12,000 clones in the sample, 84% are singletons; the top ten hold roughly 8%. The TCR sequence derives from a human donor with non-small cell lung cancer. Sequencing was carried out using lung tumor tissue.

CDR3 bases: TGTGCCACCAGCAGAGCAAGGAGTATTAATGAGCAGTTCTTC. Amino acids: CATSRARSINEQFF. The gene calls are TRBV15 and TRBJ2-1; D is unclear. Trimming removed 1 base at V and 7 bases at J, with 11 bases between. Germline CDR1 LNHNV, CDR2 YYDKDF (reference sequence). This CDR3 has 14 residues.